This section outlines one T cell receptor beta chain sequence together with its context. TCRdb's table, derived via immunoSEQ multiplex PCR, lists solely in-frame clones and lacks some. The sample yields 32,000 or so clones, approximately 91% seen once. CDR1 is LGHNT, CDR2 FRNRAP, per germline. The CDR3 runs 16 residues. Unmatched junction bases numbered 9, after V lost 6 bases and J lost 0 bases. The data derive from a study of T cell changes during pregnancy in multiple sclerosis. This TCR came from a female donor with multiple sclerosis, enrolled in a pregnancy study. This sequence joins TRBV12-5 and TRBJ2-7; TRBD1 matches 9 bases. The specimen was CD4+ T cells from peripheral blood mononuclear cells, collected in the second trimester of pregnancy. The CDR3 bases are TGTGCTAGTGGCCTACCCACAGGGGGCCGCTCCTACGAGCAGTACTTC. Its protein product is CASGLPTGGRSYEQYF.